These T cell receptor beta chains were read from a single sample in a study of OX40 agonist ivuxolimab in advanced cancers. TCRdb's copy holds only in-frame clones and misses some; the assay was immunoSEQ multiplex PCR. The table has tens of thousands of clones, about 90% seen once. The sequencing used CD4+ or CD8+ T cells sorted from blood, collected in a trial of the OX40 agonist ivuxolimab. These receptor sequences come from an adult with an advanced solid tumor such as melanoma, head and neck, liver or kidney cancer. CDR3s include the opening cysteine and the closing phenylalanine or tryptophan.

J | V | CDR3
TRBJ2-2 | TRBV2 | CASSNTGELFF
TRBJ2-7 | TRBV9 | CASSALTGDEQYF
TRBJ2-3 | TRBV5-4 | CASSSGVDQAGTDTQYF
TRBJ2-1 | TRBV12-2 | CASRLAAGNYNEQFF
TRBJ1-3 | TRBV6-5 | CASGDGGNTIYF
TRBJ2-2 | TRBV25-1 | CASSPATGELFF
TRBJ1-3 | TRBV4-1 | CASSQSGTGSGNTIYF
TRBJ2-7 | TRBV29-1 | CSVELAGDTYEQYF
TRBJ1-1 | TRBV6-1 | CASGYTEAFF
TRBJ2-5 | TRBV4-1 | CASSQSGSGETQYF
TRBJ1-2 | TRBV9 | CASSVSGGGGGYTF
TRBJ2-2 | TRBV7-1 | CASSRYGPLNTGELFF
TRBJ2-7 | TRBV2 | CASKPGQGNYEQYF
TRBJ1-1 | TRBV28 | CASDENTEAFF